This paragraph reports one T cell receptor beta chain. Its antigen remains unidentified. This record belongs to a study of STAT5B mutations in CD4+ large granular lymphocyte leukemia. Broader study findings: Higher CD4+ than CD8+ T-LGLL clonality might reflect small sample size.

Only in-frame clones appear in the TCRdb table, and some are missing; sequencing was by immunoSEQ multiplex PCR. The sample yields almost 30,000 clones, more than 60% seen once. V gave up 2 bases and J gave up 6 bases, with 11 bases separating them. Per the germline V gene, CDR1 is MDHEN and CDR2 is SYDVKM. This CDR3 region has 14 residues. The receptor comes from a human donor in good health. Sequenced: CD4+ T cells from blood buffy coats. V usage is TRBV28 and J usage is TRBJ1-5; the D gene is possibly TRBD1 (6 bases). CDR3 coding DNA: TGTGCCAGCAGTTTAGACAGGCCGGCTCAGCCCCAGCATTTT. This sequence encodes CASSLDRPAQPQHF.